This T cell receptor beta chain was captured in a study of control samples from healthy donors and cancer patients. Per the germline V gene, CDR1 is GTSNPN and CDR2 is SVGIG (reference sequence). The V gene lost 0 bases and the J gene lost 0 bases, with 9 bases spanning the gap. The CDR3 extends over 15 amino acids. TCRdb keeps only in-frame clones here, not all; method: immunoSEQ multiplex PCR. The data show about 59,000 clones, 87% seen once. This rearrangement joins TRBV30 to TRBJ1-5; D might be TRBD1 (5 bases). Material for sequencing was PBMCs. The receptor was isolated from a woman aged 60-75 years with lung cancer. The CDR3 reads CAWSVVGPSNQPQHF. CDR3 DNA sequence: TGTGCCTGGAGTGTAGTGGGGCCTAGCAATCAGCCCCAGCATTTT.